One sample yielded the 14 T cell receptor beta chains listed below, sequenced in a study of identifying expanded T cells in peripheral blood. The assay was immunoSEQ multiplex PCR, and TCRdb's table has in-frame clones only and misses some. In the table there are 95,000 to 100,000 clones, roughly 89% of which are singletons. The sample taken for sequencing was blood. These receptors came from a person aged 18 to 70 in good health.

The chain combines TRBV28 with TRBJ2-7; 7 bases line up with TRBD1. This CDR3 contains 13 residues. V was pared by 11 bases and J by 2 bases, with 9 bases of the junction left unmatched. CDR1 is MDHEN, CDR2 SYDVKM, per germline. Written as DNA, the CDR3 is TGTGCCCATGACAGGGATGTCCCCTACGAGCAGTACTTC. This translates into CAHDRDVPYEQYF.

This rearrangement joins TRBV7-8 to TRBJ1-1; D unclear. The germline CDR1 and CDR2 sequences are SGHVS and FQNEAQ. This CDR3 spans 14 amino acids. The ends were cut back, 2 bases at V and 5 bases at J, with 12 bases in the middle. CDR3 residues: CASSLKPRRTEAFF. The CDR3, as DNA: TGTGCCAGCAGCTTAAAACCGAGGCGGACTGAAGCTTTCTTT.

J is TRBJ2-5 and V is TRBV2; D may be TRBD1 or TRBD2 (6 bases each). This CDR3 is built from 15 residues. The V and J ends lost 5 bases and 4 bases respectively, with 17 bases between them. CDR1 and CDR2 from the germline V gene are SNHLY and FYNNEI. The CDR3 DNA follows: TGTGCCAGCAGTAATCGAGGGGGGAGCAGAGAGACCCAGTACTTC. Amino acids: CASSNRGGSRETQYF.

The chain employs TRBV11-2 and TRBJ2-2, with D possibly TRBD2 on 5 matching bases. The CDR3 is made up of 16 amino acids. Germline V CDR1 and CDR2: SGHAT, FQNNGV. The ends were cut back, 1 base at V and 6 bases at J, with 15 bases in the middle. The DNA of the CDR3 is TGTGCCAGCAGCTTAGCTGGGCTAGCCGGGGCCGGGGAGCTGTTTTTT. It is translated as CASSLAGLAGAGELFF.

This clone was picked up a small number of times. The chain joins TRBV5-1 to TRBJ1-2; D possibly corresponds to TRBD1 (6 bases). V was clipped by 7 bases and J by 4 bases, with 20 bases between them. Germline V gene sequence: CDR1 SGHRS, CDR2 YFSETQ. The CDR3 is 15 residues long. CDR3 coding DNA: TGCGCCAGCCGCCCTGCTTCGACAGGTTCCTATGGCTACACCTTC. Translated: CASRPASTGSYGYTF. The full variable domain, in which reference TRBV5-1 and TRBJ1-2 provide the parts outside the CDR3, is KAGVTQTPRYLIKTRGQQVTLSCSPISGHRSVSWYQQTPGQGLQFLFEYFSETQRNKGNFPGRFSGRQFSNSRSEMNVSTLELGDSALYLCASRPASTGSYGYTFGSGTRLTVV.

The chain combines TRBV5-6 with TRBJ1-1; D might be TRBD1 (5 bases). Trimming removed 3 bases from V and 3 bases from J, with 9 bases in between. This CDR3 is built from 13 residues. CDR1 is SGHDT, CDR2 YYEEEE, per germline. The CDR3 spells CASSWDRYTEAFF. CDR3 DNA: TGTGCCAGCAGCTGGGACCGGTACACTGAAGCTTTCTTT.

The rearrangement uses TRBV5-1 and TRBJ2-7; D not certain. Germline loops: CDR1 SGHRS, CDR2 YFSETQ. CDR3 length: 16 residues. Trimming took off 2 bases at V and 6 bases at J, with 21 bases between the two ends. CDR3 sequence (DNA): TGCGCCAGCAGCTTCGTAAATTCGGTTCAGGCAGGCGAGCAGTACTTC. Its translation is CASSFVNSVQAGEQYF.

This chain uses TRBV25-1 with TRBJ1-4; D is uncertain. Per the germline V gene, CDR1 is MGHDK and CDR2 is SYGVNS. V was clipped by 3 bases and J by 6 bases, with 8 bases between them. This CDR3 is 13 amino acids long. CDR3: CASSDFTDEKLFF. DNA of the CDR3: TGTGCCAGCAGTGATTTTACCGATGAAAAACTGTTTTTT.

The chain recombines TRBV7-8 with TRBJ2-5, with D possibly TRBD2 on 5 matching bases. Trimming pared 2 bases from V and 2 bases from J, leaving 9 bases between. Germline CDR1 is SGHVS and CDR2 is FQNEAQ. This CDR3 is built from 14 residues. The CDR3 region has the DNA TGTGCCAGCAGCTTACGGCCGGGACAAGAGACCCAGTACTTC. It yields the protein CASSLRPGQETQYF.

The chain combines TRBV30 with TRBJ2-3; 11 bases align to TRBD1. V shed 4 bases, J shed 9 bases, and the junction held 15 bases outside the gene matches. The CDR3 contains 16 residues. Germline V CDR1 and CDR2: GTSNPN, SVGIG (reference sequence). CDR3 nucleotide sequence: TGTGCCTGGAACGGGGACAGGGGGATTCGGGGCGTCACGCAGTATTTT. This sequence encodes CAWNGDRGIRGVTQYF.

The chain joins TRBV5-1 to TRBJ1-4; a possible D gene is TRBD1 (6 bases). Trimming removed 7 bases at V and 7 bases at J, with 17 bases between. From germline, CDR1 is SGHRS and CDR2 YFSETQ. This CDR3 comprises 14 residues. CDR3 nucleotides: TGCGCCAGCGGGGGCGGGCAGCCCCCTGAAAAACTGTTTTTT. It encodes CASGGGQPPEKLFF.

As DNA, the CDR3 is TGTGCCACCCGACAGGGTTACACCGGGGAGCTGTTTTTT. Its translation is CATRQGYTGELFF. The V and J genes are TRBV27 and TRBJ2-2; 7 bases are shared with TRBD1. The CDR3 covers 13 residues. CDR1 MNHEY and CDR2 SMNVEV come from the germline V gene (reference sequence). Trimming at V came to 10 bases and at J to 3 bases, leaving 5 bases not matched to a gene.

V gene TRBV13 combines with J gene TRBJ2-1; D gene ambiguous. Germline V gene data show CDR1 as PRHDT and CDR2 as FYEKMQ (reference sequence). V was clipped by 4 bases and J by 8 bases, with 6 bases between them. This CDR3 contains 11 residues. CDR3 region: CASSSLDEQFF. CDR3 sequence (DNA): TGTGCCAGCAGCTCCCTGGATGAGCAGTTCTTC.

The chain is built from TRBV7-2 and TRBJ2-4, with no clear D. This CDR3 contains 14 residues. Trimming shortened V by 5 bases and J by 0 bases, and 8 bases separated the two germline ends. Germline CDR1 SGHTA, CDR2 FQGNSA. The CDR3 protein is CASSPTLAKNIQYF. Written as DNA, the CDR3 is TGTGCCAGCAGCCCCACGCTAGCCAAAAACATTCAGTACTTC.